This paragraph reports one TCR beta chain. What it recognizes is unknown. V was shortened by 1 base and J by 6 bases, with 7 bases between the two germline ends. The CDR3 length is 13 residues. Germline loops: CDR1 SGHTA, CDR2 FQGTGA. The sample comes from a study of T-cell memory formation after mild COVID-19. 5'RACE primed from the constant segment yielded TCR alpha and TCR beta cDNA libraries bearing sample barcodes and UMIs. MiXCR was run by TCRdb on the 5' RACE reads, yielding one entry per CDR3 protein. The repertoire holds over 450,000 distinct CDR3 sequences, with roughly 20% as singletons. Study-level findings and limits: The study detected some responding clones in pre-infection memory, suggesting cross-reactive memory joined. Clones contracting day 15 to 85 were balanced CD4/CD8; later expanders leaned CD4+. Clonal second-wave expansions that peaked on day 37 had unconfirmed SARS-CoV-2 specificity.

Sequences were obtained from PBMCs or a T cell subset sorted from them (not recorded which). The chain carries TRBV7-3 and TRBJ2-1, with D possibly TRBD2 on 6 matching bases. The TCR was taken from an adult woman who had mild COVID-19 (a few samples of this study predate the infection). Cell type and time point are not known. The CDR3 DNA reads TGTGCCAGCAGCTTAAGGAGGGGCAATGAGCAGTTCTTC. This gives the protein CASSLRRGNEQFF.